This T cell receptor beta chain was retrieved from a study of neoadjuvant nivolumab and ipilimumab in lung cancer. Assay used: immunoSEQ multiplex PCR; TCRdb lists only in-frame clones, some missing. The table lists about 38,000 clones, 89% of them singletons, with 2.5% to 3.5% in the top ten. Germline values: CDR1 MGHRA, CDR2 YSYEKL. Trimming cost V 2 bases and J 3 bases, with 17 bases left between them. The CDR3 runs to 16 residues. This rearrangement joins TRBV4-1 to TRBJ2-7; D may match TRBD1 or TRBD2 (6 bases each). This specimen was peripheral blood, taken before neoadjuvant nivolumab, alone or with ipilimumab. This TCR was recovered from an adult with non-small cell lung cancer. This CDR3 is CASSQMGGHNYYEQYF. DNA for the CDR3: TGCGCCAGCAGCCAAATGGGGGGACACAATTACTACGAGCAGTACTTC.